The 22 T cell receptor beta chains in this list originate from one sample, sequenced in a study of beta chain features in type 1 diabetes. Antigens of these TCRs are unknown. TCRB transcripts that were expressed got sequenced, as all of the isolated RNA had been reverse transcribed. TCRdb's table, derived via immunoSEQ multiplex PCR, lists solely in-frame clones and lacks some. The sample carries about 360,000 clones, over 10% recorded once. Whole-study findings and limits: Among patients with Type 1 diabetes, TCRB CDR3s were moderately but significantly shorter in every one of the four CD4+ subsets.

Sequenced input: naive CD4+ T cells from blood. These receptors were taken from a woman aged 18-35 years with type 1 diabetes.

The gene calls are TRBV6-6 and TRBJ2-7; TRBD2 matches at 7 bases. This CDR3 has 12 residues. The junction had 3 bases not matched to a gene; V was cut back by 7 bases and J by 3 bases. In germline, CDR1 is MNHNY, CDR2 SVGAGI (reference sequence). The CDR3 bases are TGTGCCAGCAAGGCGGGAGACTACGAGCAGTACTTC. This codes for CASKAGDYEQYF.

This chain joins TRBV28 and TRBJ2-3, with a tentative D call TRBD1 (6 bases). The length of the CDR3 is 15 residues. V was clipped by 7 bases and J by 0 bases, with 14 bases between them. The germline V gene encodes CDR1 MDHEN and CDR2 SYDVKM. The CDR3 is CASIPRQESTDTQYF. The DNA for the CDR3 is TGTGCCAGCATACCCCGACAGGAGAGCACAGATACGCAGTATTTT.

The V gene is TRBV5-1, the J gene TRBJ2-5; 8 positions agree with TRBD2. This CDR3 region has 14 residues. Germline CDR1 is SGHRS and CDR2 is YFSETQ. V was pared by 4 bases and J by 4 bases, with 6 bases of the junction left unmatched. Here the CDR3 DNA reads TGCGCCAGCAGCACCGGACTAGCTGCAGAGACCCAGTACTTC. Translated: CASSTGLAAETQYF.

This clone was seen only a few times. CDR3 protein: CASGLRTRLSYNEQFF. CDR3 nucleotide sequence: TGTGCCAGCGGACTTCGGACGCGGCTATCCTACAATGAGCAGTTCTTC. V is TRBV7-9 and J is TRBJ2-1, with a tentative D call TRBD2 (5 bases). This CDR3 is 16 amino acids long. CDR1 and CDR2 from the germline V gene are SEHNR and FQNEAQ (reference sequence). With 8 bases removed from V and 1 base from J, the gap between germline ends came to 18 bases.

This clone was detected a few times. This chain connects TRBV29-1 to TRBJ1-2; 7 positions match TRBD1. Trimming removed 6 bases from V and 0 bases from J; junction bases left unmatched: 4. Germline CDR1 SQVTM, CDR2 ANQGSEA. There are 13 residues in the CDR3. DNA of the CDR3: TGCAGCGTCGGGACAGTCTCTAACTATGGCTACACCTTC. This encodes CSVGTVSNYGYTF.

The J gene is TRBJ2-6, the V gene TRBV19; a possible D gene is TRBD2 (5 bases). Trimming pared 9 bases from V and 4 bases from J, leaving 16 bases between. The CDR3 sequence is 15 residues long. Per germline, CDR1 LNHDA and CDR2 SQIVND (reference sequence). Here the CDR3 reads CASAGAEVGANVLTF. The CDR3 nucleotides read TGTGCCAGCGCGGGCGCTGAGGTCGGGGCCAACGTCCTGACTTTC.

The V and J genes are TRBV2 and TRBJ2-5; TRBD1 aligns across 8 bases. The CDR3 is 13 amino acids. Germline V CDR1 and CDR2: SNHLY, FYNNEI. Trimming removed 7 bases from V and 2 bases from J; junction bases left unmatched: 3. The CDR3 sequence: CASNNRGQETQYF. CDR3 sequence (DNA): TGTGCCAGCAACAACAGGGGGCAAGAGACCCAGTACTTC.

This clone has a handful of counts. The V gene is TRBV6-6, the J gene TRBJ2-3; no clear D gene. CDR3 size: 14 residues. In germline, CDR1 is MNHNY, CDR2 SVGAGI (reference sequence). V was trimmed by 4 bases and J by 3 bases, leaving 11 bases between them. In DNA, the CDR3 is TGTGCCAGCAGTTGGCGAAGCGCGACAGATACGCAGTATTTT. This codes for CASSWRSATDTQYF.

The J gene is TRBJ1-1, the V gene TRBV19, with D maybe TRBD1 (5 bases). CDR1 LNHDA and CDR2 SQIVND come from the germline V gene (reference sequence). Trimming cost V 5 bases and J 0 bases, with 13 bases left between them. This CDR3 comprises 15 residues. CDR3 bases: TGTGCCAGTAGTGTCACAGGCGGGATGAACACTGAAGCTTTCTTT. This sequence encodes CASSVTGGMNTEAFF.

This clone was seen more than once but under ten times. V is TRBV11-2 and J is TRBJ2-3; D unclear. This CDR3 region has 13 residues. The V gene's germline CDR1 is SGHAT and CDR2 FQNNGV. CDR3 in amino acids: CGWSSRGTDTQYF. DNA of the CDR3: TGTGGGTGGAGCTCTCGAGGCACAGATACGCAGTATTTT.

The chain uses TRBV5-4 and TRBJ2-1; 7 bases are shared with TRBD2. CDR1 SGHNT and CDR2 YYREEE come from the germline V gene (reference sequence). Losses at the gene ends were 4 bases for V and 9 bases for J; bases not matched to a gene: 13. This CDR3 spans 15 amino acids. For the CDR3, the DNA is TGTGCCAGCAGCACACCGGGACTGGGGAGGGGTGAGCAGTTCTTC. It encodes CASSTPGLGRGEQFF.

This rearrangement joins TRBV5-4 to TRBJ1-2; D not certain. V shed 6 bases and J shed 6 bases, with 12 bases lying between them. Germline values: CDR1 SGHNT, CDR2 YYREEE (reference sequence). This CDR3 has 12 amino acids. CDR3 sequence reads: CASTRGLDGYTF. The CDR3 DNA sequence: TGTGCCAGCACCCGGGGTTTAGATGGCTACACCTTC.

V usage is TRBV7-9 and J usage is TRBJ1-5; unclear D gene. This CDR3 is built from 15 residues. The germline CDR1 and CDR2 sequences are SEHNR and FQNEAQ (reference sequence). V was clipped by 1 base and J by 7 bases, with 14 bases between them. CDR3 sequence (DNA): TGTGCCAGCAGCTTAGTGGGAGGCCCTGGGCAGCCCCAGCATTTT. It yields the protein CASSLVGGPGQPQHF.

A few counts support this clone. The chain employs TRBV4-3 and TRBJ2-7; 8 positions agree with TRBD2. Germline V gives CDR1 LGHNA, CDR2 YSLEER. J lost 1 base, V lost 1 base, and 3 bases had no gene match. The CDR3 covers 15 residues. In DNA form, the CDR3 reads TGCGCCAGCAGCCAAGGAGCGGGGGTGTCCTACGAGCAGTACTTC. Translation: CASSQGAGVSYEQYF.

The gene calls are TRBV4-2 and TRBJ1-1, with 11 bases identical to TRBD1. Germline CDR1 and CDR2: LGHNA and YNFKEQ. V trimming: 4 bases; J trimming: 5 bases; junction bases outside the gene matches: 9. This CDR3 comprises 16 residues. The DNA of the CDR3 is TGTGCCAGCAGCCGCTTGGACAGGGGGCGCGGAACTGAAGCTTTCTTT. It translates to CASSRLDRGRGTEAFF.

The CDR3 here is CASSIEGGSTETQYF. The CDR3 DNA sequence: TGTGCCAGCAGCATTGAGGGCGGGAGTACGGAGACCCAGTACTTC. The V gene is TRBV5-4, the J gene TRBJ2-5; TRBD2 matches 7 bases. With 4 bases clipped from V and 5 bases from J, the junction kept 11 bases outside the gene matches. CDR1 SGHNT and CDR2 YYREEE come from the germline V gene (reference sequence). This CDR3 region has 15 residues.

This clone was seen only a few times. This chain connects TRBV5-1 to TRBJ2-7; D may be TRBD1 (5 bases). Germline values: CDR1 SGHRS, CDR2 YFSETQ. The CDR3 runs 15 residues. V was trimmed by 5 bases and J by 0 bases, leaving 15 bases between them. CDR3: CASSGGAASSYEQYF. For the CDR3, the DNA is TGCGCCAGCAGTGGTGGGGCAGCCAGCTCCTACGAGCAGTACTTC.

V usage is TRBV7-2 and J usage is TRBJ2-6; 11 positions match TRBD1. The germline V gene has CDR1 SGHTA and CDR2 FQGNSA. The CDR3 has 17 amino acids. J gave up 2 bases and V 3 bases, and 3 bases lay outside the gene matches. The CDR3 coding sequence is TGTGCCAGCAGCTTGACGGGACAGGGGGCTGGGGCCAACGTCCTGACTTTC. Translating gives CASSLTGQGAGANVLTF. The variable domain in full, with the rest retrieved from reference TRBV7-2 and TRBJ2-6, is GAGVSQSPSNKVTEKGKDVELRCDPISGHTALYWYRQSLGQGLEFLIYFQGNSAPDKSGLPSDRFSAERTGGSVSTLTIQRTQQEDSAVYLCASSLTGQGAGANVLTFGAGSRLTVL.

This clone came up a few times. The chain combines TRBV29-1 with TRBJ1-5; D unclear. Trimming took off 4 bases at V and 2 bases at J, with 15 bases between the two ends. Germline V gives CDR1 SQVTM, CDR2 ANQGSEA. The CDR3 runs 15 residues. This CDR3 is CSVALRGGGNQPQHF. CDR3 bases: TGCAGCGTTGCTTTGCGGGGTGGGGGCAATCAGCCCCAGCATTTT.

This clone was seen a few times. This chain connects TRBV7-2 to TRBJ2-3, with a weak D call TRBD2 (6 bases). Trimming cost V 1 base and J 1 base, with 12 bases left between them. This CDR3 has 16 amino acids. CDR1 is SGHTA and CDR2 is FQGNSA in the germline V gene. The CDR3 sequence is CASSLGAGWRTDTQYF. CDR3 DNA: TGTGCCAGCAGCTTAGGTGCGGGGTGGCGCACAGATACGCAGTATTTT.

This clone was picked up a small number of times. V and J are TRBV7-8 and TRBJ1-2, with 7 bases that match TRBD1. Germline CDR1 SGHVS, CDR2 FQNEAQ. The V segment lost 5 bases and the J segment 5 bases; nucleotides outside the gene matches: 11. This CDR3 region has 15 residues. CDR3 DNA: TGTGCCAGCAGCCCTGACAGGGTGGCCCTATATGGCTACACCTTC. The encoded protein is CASSPDRVALYGYTF.

This clone was seen a few times. The chain recombines TRBV7-2 with TRBJ1-2; D might be TRBD1 (5 bases). CDR1 SGHTA and CDR2 FQGNSA come from the germline V gene. This CDR3 has 12 residues. V lost 5 bases, J lost 4 bases, and 8 bases lay in between. The CDR3 sequence is CASSPQGYGYTF. The CDR3 nucleotides read TGTGCCAGCAGCCCGCAGGGCTATGGCTACACCTTC.